These T cell receptor beta chains were read from a single sample in a study of technical replicates of blood from several donors. Libraries were prepared by immunoSEQ multiplex PCR; TCRdb keeps only in-frame clonotypes and omits some of them. Of tens of thousands of clones in the sample, over 75% are singletons; the top ten hold 3.5% to 5%. Sequencing was done on a sample of PBMCs. These receptors all come from a human donor in good health. Some clones in this sample may be carry-over from other donors' samples. Both conserved end residues are part of each CDR3. D genes are given only for firm matches. Rows give clone size only sometimes, using once, few, many, or a class for an expanded clone.

-	TRBD1	TRBJ1-6	TRBV6-5	CASSLGQGGSPLHF	TGTGCCAGCAGCCTCGGACAGGGAGGATCACCCCTCCACTTT
-	-	TRBJ2-3	TRBV20-1	CSASGTDTQYF	TGCAGTGCTAGCGGGACTGATACGCAGTATTTT
-	-	TRBJ1-6	TRBV11-2	CASSLISVRDYNSPLHF	TGTGCCAGCAGCTTAATCTCGGTCCGGGACTATAATTCACCCCTCCACTTT
-	TRBD1	TRBJ2-2	TRBV7-3	CASSLGQGVAGELFF	TGTGCCAGCAGCTTAGGTCAGGGGGTAGCCGGGGAGCTGTTTTTT
-	-	TRBJ1-1	TRBV6-5	CASSYSGVADTEAFF	TGTGCCAGCAGTTACTCGGGGGTAGCGGACACTGAAGCTTTCTTT
once	TRBD1	TRBJ2-7	TRBV30	CAWRPVSGTAAYEQYF	TGTGCCTGGAGACCAGTCTCCGGGACAGCAGCCTACGAGCAGTACTTC
-	-	TRBJ2-5	TRBV5-1	CASSFGPGETQYF	TGCGCCAGCAGCTTCGGACCGGGGGAGACCCAGTACTTC
-	-	TRBJ1-1	TRBV10-1	CASSEGVSREKTLTEAFF	TGCGCCAGCAGTGAGGGGGTTTCGAGGGAGAAAACATTAACTGAAGCTTTCTTT
once	TRBD1	TRBJ2-3	TRBV11-3	CASSPGTGIGGLYTDTQYF	TGTGCCAGCAGCCCCGGGACAGGGATTGGGGGACTTTACACAGATACGCAGTATTTT
once	-	TRBJ2-2	TRBV2	CASNHIGLRVTGELFF	TGTGCCAGCAACCATATCGGGTTGAGGGTGACCGGGGAGCTGTTTTTT
-	-	TRBJ1-5	TRBV6-5	CASRRGGEGNQPQHF	TGTGCCAGCAGACGGGGGGGGGAGGGCAATCAGCCCCAGCATTTT
-	-	TRBJ1-1	TRBV7-3	CASSIGGGSTEAFF	TGTGCCAGCAGTATTGGGGGAGGAAGCACTGAAGCTTTCTTT
-	TRBD1	TRBJ2-2	TRBV15	CATSPPGQGLAGELFF	TGTGCCACCAGCCCCCCGGGACAGGGTCTCGCCGGGGAGCTGTTTTTT
-	-	TRBJ2-2	TRBV5-6	CASSGGIKSFHGELFF	TGTGCCAGCAGCGGCGGGATAAAGAGCTTTCACGGGGAGCTGTTTTTT
-	TRBD2	TRBJ2-5	TRBV7-2	CASSRGVAGVVETQYF	TGTGCCAGCAGCCGCGGGGTAGCGGGAGTCGTGGAGACCCAGTACTTC
-	TRBD1	TRBJ2-2	TRBV2	CARGTGTTGELFF	TGTGCCAGGGGGACAGGGACCACCGGGGAGCTGTTTTTT
-	-	TRBJ1-4	TRBV2	CASSEGGHNEKLFF	TGTGCCAGCAGTGAAGGGGGGCACAATGAAAAACTGTTTTTT
-	-	TRBJ2-2	TRBV11-2	CASSFQAGTGELFF	TGTGCCAGCAGCTTCCAAGCGGGCACCGGGGAGCTGTTTTTT
-	TRBD2	TRBJ2-4	TRBV7-9	CASSLALDGGASKNIQYF	TGTGCCAGCAGCTTAGCGTTAGACGGGGGGGCTTCCAAAAACATTCAGTACTTC
-	-	TRBJ2-3	TRBV5-4	CASTRGGNGADTQYF	TGTGCCAGCACCCGCGGCGGGAATGGCGCAGATACGCAGTATTTT
-	-	TRBJ1-5	TRBV27	CASSPGGVQPQHF	TGTGCCAGCAGCCCGGGAGGGGTACAGCCCCAGCATTTT
-	-	TRBJ1-6	TRBV2	CASRAGGLGSPLHF	TGTGCCAGCCGGGCCGGGGGGCTGGGGTCACCCCTCCACTTT
-	-	TRBJ2-7	TRBV5-1	CASSERPDSSYEQYF	TGCGCCAGCAGCGAGCGTCCGGATAGCTCCTACGAGCAGTACTTC
once	TRBD1	TRBJ1-2	TRBV9	CASSLLDREHGYTF	TGTGCCAGCAGCCTCCTGGACAGGGAACATGGCTACACCTTC
-	TRBD1	TRBJ1-6	TRBV27	CASSLSWDRWTYNSPLHF	TGTGCCAGCAGTTTATCTTGGGACAGATGGACCTATAATTCACCCCTCCACTTT
-	-	TRBJ1-1	TRBV6-5	CASRPTGKYTEAFF	TGTGCCAGCAGACCTACAGGGAAATACACTGAAGCTTTCTTT
-	TRBD2	TRBJ2-1	TRBV4-1	CASSQLLAGGPSVNEQFF	TGCGCCAGCAGCCAGCTTCTAGCGGGAGGGCCAAGCGTTAATGAGCAGTTCTTC
-	-	TRBJ1-2	TRBV4-2	CASSQEYLGADGYTF	TGTGCCAGCAGCCAAGAATACCTGGGAGCGGATGGCTACACCTTC
-	-	TRBJ1-2	TRBV10-3	CAISEGGNNYGYTF	TGTGCCATCTCGGAGGGGGGGAATAACTATGGCTACACCTTC
-	TRBD1	TRBJ2-7	TRBV11-2	CASSLGTGGPYEQYF	TGTGCCAGCAGCTTAGGGACAGGGGGCCCCTACGAGCAGTACTTC